The text below deals with one T cell receptor (beta chain). What it recognizes is unknown. This entry comes from a study of identical twins. The study, taken as a whole, reports: Weaker excess twin sharing was seen among beta out-of-frame sequences.

Trimming stripped 5 bases from V and 0 bases from J, with 15 bases between. CDR1 SGHAT and CDR2 FQNNGV come from the germline V gene. CDR3 size: 16 residues. One entry per CDR3 protein results from TCRdb running MiXCR on the 5' RACE reads. Among approximately 490,000 distinct CDR3 sequences listed, 20% to 25% were seen once. This sample also belongs to another study, concerning yellow fever vaccine responses in identical twins.

The receptor's source is a woman aged 18-29 years in good health. What was sequenced was CD4+ T cells sorted from blood. V is TRBV11-2 and J is TRBJ2-3; tentatively, D is TRBD2 (5 bases). CDR3 amino acids: CASSGHSEISTDTQYF. The CDR3 DNA is TGTGCCAGCAGCGGGCATAGCGAGATTAGCACAGATACGCAGTATTTT.